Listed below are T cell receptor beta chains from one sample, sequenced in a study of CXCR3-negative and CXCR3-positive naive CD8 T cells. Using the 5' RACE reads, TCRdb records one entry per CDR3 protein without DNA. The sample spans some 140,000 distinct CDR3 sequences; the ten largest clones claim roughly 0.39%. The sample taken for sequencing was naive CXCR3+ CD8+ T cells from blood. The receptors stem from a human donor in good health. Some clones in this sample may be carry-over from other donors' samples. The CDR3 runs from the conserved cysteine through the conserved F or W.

CGTSSNSGGVETQYF	TRBJ2-5	TRBV15
CAISESWGNYGYTF	TRBJ1-2	TRBV10-3
CASSLGGGLTEQYF	TRBJ2-7	TRBV28
CASSRDRDNTEAFF	TRBJ1-1	TRBV27
CASGDTYPNTEAFF	TRBJ1-1	TRBV12-3/TRBV12-4
CASRASNNEQFF	TRBJ2-1	TRBV19
CASSSRDSLYNEQFF	TRBJ2-1	TRBV7-6
CASSLSLAADTQYF	TRBJ2-3	TRBV6-2/TRBV6-3
CASSFGLAGGLNTDTQYF	TRBJ2-3	TRBV5-1
CASSLAQGHPYEQYF	TRBJ2-7	TRBV5-1
CASSSGGVSTDTQYF	TRBJ2-3	TRBV28
CASSPTLSYEQYF	TRBJ2-7	TRBV27
CASSYSQTGTYGIAKNIQYF	TRBJ2-4	TRBV6-2/TRBV6-3
CSASPISRDSTDTQYF	TRBJ2-3	TRBV20-1
CATSDPSAGANPDTQYF	TRBJ2-3	TRBV24-1
CASSLTAYQPQHF	TRBJ1-5	TRBV7-2
CASEYGTGNTEAFF	TRBJ1-1	TRBV19
CSARSRGEETQYF	TRBJ2-5	TRBV20-1
CASRVHRDPGNIQYF	TRBJ2-4	TRBV28
CASSLDVAGAGETQYF	TRBJ2-5	TRBV5-1
CASSMSRGDPYEQYF	TRBJ2-7	TRBV7-9
CASSLERPGLALASVNNEQFF	TRBJ2-1	TRBV5-1
CASSQWEGDTGELFF	TRBJ2-2	TRBV4-3
CASSFGMSGQSSYEQYF	TRBJ2-7	TRBV7-8
CASSSLLAGPAGDTQYF	TRBJ2-3	TRBV11-2
CASSQDEAGEVDEQFF	TRBJ2-1	TRBV14
CATEGTGNQETQYF	TRBJ2-5	TRBV2